The clone carrying this T cell receptor beta chain is a singleton in its sample. These data are taken from a study of blood T cell repertoires in COVID-19. Study information: Italy, Spain and the United States were the sources of the convalescent and acute COVID-19 samples. Sample material is recorded as cDNA or gDNA derived from T cells, B-cell-depleted T cells, or PBMCs.

In the original processing: Reference gene primers were amplified, and this amplification served to estimate nucleated cell counts. Method: immunoSEQ multiplex PCR; TCRdb's copy keeps in-frame clones and lacks some. For V, J and clone size, that table is used; D and trimming come from the DNA. The sample has tens of thousands of clones; 91% are singletons. CDR1 is SQVTM and CDR2 is ANQGSEA in the germline V gene. With 5 bases clipped from V and 5 bases from J, the junction kept 8 bases outside the gene matches. CDR3 length equals 14 residues. The receptor's source is a human donor with active COVID-19. The donor label of this sample is uncertain. This chain links TRBV29-1 with TRBJ2-2; 7 nucleotides line up with TRBD2. The sequenced material came from peripheral blood. This CDR3 is CSVSAGRETGELFF. In DNA, the CDR3 is TGCAGCGTTTCGGCAGGGAGGGAGACCGGGGAGCTGTTTTTT.